Sequencing of this T cell receptor (beta chain) was carried out in a study of cytomegalovirus exposure and HLA in healthy donors. The wider study: Out of 398 genotyped donors, about 81% belonged to the Caucasian-associated ancestry cluster.

CDR1 and CDR2 from the germline V gene are SGHNT and YYREEE (reference sequence). The ends lost 5 bases at V and 4 bases at J; junction bases unmatched: 3. This CDR3 spans 13 amino acids. Both 60 Vbeta primers and 13 Jbeta primers went into the PCR. Only in-frame clones appear in the TCRdb table, and some are missing; sequencing was by immunoSEQ multiplex PCR. The data contain under 200,000 clones, roughly 82% of them seen just once; the ten biggest clones take up roughly 6.7%. The J gene is TRBJ1-2, the V gene TRBV5-4; 9 bases line up with TRBD1. The sequence came from a man between 50 and 59 years old in good health and CMV-seropositive. Specimen: PBMCs. In nucleotides, the CDR3 is TGTGCCAGCAGGGGGACAGGGAGCTATGGCTACACCTTC. Protein: CASRGTGSYGYTF.